Here is one TCR beta chain with its context. Method: immunoSEQ multiplex PCR; TCRdb's copy keeps in-frame clones and lacks some. The table records 130,000 to 150,000 clones, 65% to 85% of them present only once. This specimen comes from a study of blood T cell repertoires in COVID-19. The CDR3 loop spans 15 amino acids. With V trimmed by 5 bases and J by 5 bases, 7 bases remained unmatched. Germline V gene data show CDR1 as MDHEN and CDR2 as SYDVKM. The rearrangement links TRBV28 to TRBJ2-3; 10 nucleotides line up with TRBD2. The specimen was peripheral blood. The TCR sequence derives from a man aged 55 to 70 with active or convalescent COVID-19. The CDR3 coding sequence is TGTGCCAGCAGTCCTAGCGGGAGTTTGGTAGATACGCAGTATTTT. Translated, it gives CASSPSGSLVDTQYF. The full variable domain, rest sourced from reference TRBV28 and TRBJ2-3, is DVKVTQSSRYLVKRTGEKVFLECVQDMDHENMFWYRQDPGLGLRLIYFSYDVKMKEKGDIPEGYSVSREKKERFSLILESASTNQTSMYLCASSPSGSLVDTQYFGPGTRLTVL.